Listed below are T cell receptor beta chains from one sample, sequenced in a study of blood T cell repertoires in COVID-19. Some clones are missing from TCRdb's copy, which holds only in-frame ones; the method was immunoSEQ multiplex PCR. The sample has 90,000 to 120,000 clones; roughly four fifths are singletons. The sequenced material came from peripheral blood. These TCRs come from a man in his 60s with acute or convalescent COVID-19. Each CDR3 is given with its conserved first and last residue. Fields, in order: D gene, V gene, J gene, clone size, CDR3 protein, CDR3 DNA. D genes are given only for firm matches. Size tells how often a clone was seen (once, few, many) or the class of an expanded clone, and some rows leave it out.

TRBD1	TRBV28	TRBJ1-2	NA	CASSLSGGSYYGYTF	TGTGCCAGCAGTTTATCAGGGGGCTCCTACTATGGCTACACCTTC
TRBD1	TRBV4-3	TRBJ2-1	NA	CASSQGTGNEQFF	TGCGCCAGCAGCCAAGGGACAGGCAATGAGCAGTTCTTC
NA	TRBV19	TRBJ1-6	NA	CASSISQVNSPLHF	TGTGCCAGTAGTATCAGTCAAGTAAATTCACCCCTCCACTTT
NA	TRBV2	TRBJ2-5	once	CASSESGFEAQYF	TGTGCCAGCAGTGAATCGGGGTTCGAGGCCCAGTACTTC
NA	TRBV9	TRBJ1-6	NA	CASSPVRGSSPLHF	TGTGCCAGCAGCCCCGTAAGGGGTAGTTCACCCCTCCACTTT
TRBD2	TRBV6-4	TRBJ2-1	NA	CASSDALTSGKHEQFF	TGTGCCAGCAGTGACGCCCTGACTAGCGGGAAGCATGAGCAGTTCTTC
TRBD1	TRBV25-1	TRBJ1-6	NA	CASRQGNKSPLHF	TGTGCCAGCAGACAGGGGAATAAATCACCCCTCCACTTT
TRBD2	TRBV7-9	TRBJ2-5	few	CASSQGLAGGSFGQETQYF	TGTGCCAGCAGCCAGGGACTAGCGGGAGGATCATTTGGACAAGAGACCCAGTACTTC
TRBD1	TRBV11-2	TRBJ1-6	NA	CASRRDRDNSPLHF	TGTGCCAGCAGACGAGACAGGGATAATTCACCCCTCCACTTT
TRBD1	TRBV30	TRBJ1-6	NA	CAWSGGQFSRALHF	TGTGCCTGGAGTGGGGGACAGTTCTCCCGGGCCCTCCACTTT
NA	TRBV5-6	TRBJ1-2	NA	CASSLARPAYGYTF	TGTGCCAGCAGCTTGGCCAGGCCAGCCTATGGCTACACCTTC
NA	TRBV29-1	TRBJ1-2	NA	CSVEDSNYGYTF	TGCAGCGTTGAGGACAGTAACTATGGCTACACCTTC
NA	TRBV7-9	TRBJ2-5	few	CASSLLGRETQYF	TGTGCCAGCAGCTTACTAGGTCGGGAGACCCAGTACTTC
NA	TRBV9	TRBJ2-5	NA	CASSVSGGGETQYF	TGTGCCAGCAGCGTTAGTGGGGGAGGAGAGACCCAGTACTTC
TRBD2	TRBV6-2/TRBV6-3	TRBJ2-7	few	CASSLILAVTYEQYF	TGTGCCAGCAGTTTGATACTAGCGGTGACCTACGAGCAGTACTTC
NA	TRBV7-9	TRBJ2-7	NA	CASSLAAGSSYEQYF	TGTGCCAGCAGCTTAGCCGCGGGCAGCTCCTACGAGCAGTACTTC
NA	TRBV5-4	TRBJ1-6	few	CASSPGQNSYNSPLHF	TGTGCCAGCAGCCCGGGACAAAACTCCTATAATTCACCCCTCCACTTT
TRBD1	TRBV28	TRBJ2-3	few	CASSLPGQGTGTQYF	TGTGCCAGCAGTTTACCGGGACAGGGTACAGGTACGCAGTATTTT
TRBD1	TRBV5-1	TRBJ1-2	NA	CASSFPDRGFGYTF	TGCGCCAGCAGCTTTCCCGACAGGGGGTTCGGCTACACCTTC
NA	TRBV18	TRBJ1-6	NA	CASSPDTNSPLHF	TGTGCCAGCTCACCAGACACAAATTCACCCCTCCACTTT
NA	TRBV6-2/TRBV6-3	TRBJ1-2	NA	CASNPDRRSLYGYTF	TGTGCCAGCAACCCTGACAGGCGGTCCCTCTATGGCTACACCTTC
TRBD2	TRBV6-1	TRBJ2-3	NA	CASSVRWTSGGSLGADTQYF	TGTGCCAGCAGTGTTAGATGGACTAGCGGGGGGTCTTTAGGCGCAGATACGCAGTATTTT
NA	TRBV7-2	TRBJ1-1	NA	CASSLKAGASTEAFF	TGTGCCAGCAGCTTAAAGGCGGGGGCGTCGACTGAAGCTTTCTTT